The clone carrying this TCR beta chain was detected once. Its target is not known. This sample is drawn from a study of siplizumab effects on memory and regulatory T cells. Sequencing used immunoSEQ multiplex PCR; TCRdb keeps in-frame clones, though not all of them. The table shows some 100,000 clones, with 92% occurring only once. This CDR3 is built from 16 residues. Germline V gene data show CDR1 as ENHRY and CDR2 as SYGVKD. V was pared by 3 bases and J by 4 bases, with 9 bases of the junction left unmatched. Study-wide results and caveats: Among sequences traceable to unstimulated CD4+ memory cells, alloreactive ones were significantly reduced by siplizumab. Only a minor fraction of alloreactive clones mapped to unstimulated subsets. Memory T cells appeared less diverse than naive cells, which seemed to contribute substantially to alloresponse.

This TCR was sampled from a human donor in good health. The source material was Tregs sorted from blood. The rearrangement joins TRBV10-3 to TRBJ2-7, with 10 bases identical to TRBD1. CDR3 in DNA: TGTGCCATCAGTGACCTACCGGACAGGGGGAGGTACGAGCAGTACTTC. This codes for CAISDLPDRGRYEQYF.